These 2 T cell receptor beta chains came from one sample sequenced in a study of CD8 T cells in ankylosing spondylitis. TCRdb reprocessed the 5' RACE reads with MiXCR, giving one entry per CDR3 protein. The sample shows 250,000 to 400,000 distinct CDR3 sequences, around 10% of them seen only once. Sequencing used blood, either unsorted or a sorted T cell fraction (not recorded which). The source is a female donor with ankylosing spondylitis or in good health (not recorded which).

In this sample, this clonotype turned up many times. V and J are TRBV28 and TRBJ2-2, with a possible D match to TRBD1 (6 bases). The CDR3 spans 15 residues. The germline V gene encodes CDR1 MDHEN and CDR2 SYDVKM. V dropped 9 bases and J dropped 4 bases, with 18 bases sitting between them. CDR3 nucleotide sequence: TGTGCCAGTACTTACCAAGGGACAACCACCGGGGAGCTGTTTTTT. It is translated as CASTYQGTTTGELFF.

V gene TRBV18 combines with J gene TRBJ2-1, with D maybe TRBD1 (5 bases). Germline assignment: CDR1 KGHSH and CDR2 LQKENI. The CDR3 runs to 14 residues. V was cut by 1 base and J by 3 bases, with 7 bases left in between. The CDR3 nucleotides read TGTGCCAGCTCACCACAGGGGAACTACAATGAGCAGTTCTTC. It codes for CASSPQGNYNEQFF.